This TCR beta chain comes out of a study of brain T cells in children with intractable seizures (dated by TCRdb to the early 2020s). Study-level background: A NanoString immunology panel was first used to screen resected brain tissue from about 53 pediatric epilepsy surgery cases for immune gene transcripts. About 65% of the 12 selected surgery cases also had pre-surgery blood sequenced, which left four cases with brain tissue only.

The CDR3 runs 15 residues from the cysteine to the phenylalanine. Kept here is only the CDR3 DNA, which spans 45 bases and is read in frame from base 1. Unmatched junction bases come to 6, with V trimmed by 3 bases and J by 2 bases. CDR1 and CDR2 are drawn from the germline V gene (reference sequence): LGHDT, YNNKEL. Note on this clone: The specificity of this receptor is unknown. Base quality data are lacking; no much larger clone is found one base away.

The immunoSEQ assay was applied to genomic DNA to generate the TCR beta chain sequences. On the authors' methods: CDR3 sequences not starting with the conserved framework cysteine at position 104 were manually removed. Clonality was calculated as one minus the normalized Shannon's Diversity Index, with values ranging from 0 (maximal diversity) to 1 (oligoclonal). Chi-squared comparison-of-proportions tests were used to check whether the frequency of the same CDR3 differed between samples, for example brain versus blood. Public clonotypes were identified by searching immuneACCESS, and similarity to known antiviral clonotypes was assessed with the VDJdb browser. TCRdb obtained this table from immuneACCESS and retained in-frame rearrangements with V and J assigned. These tables miss some clones; where compared with another copy, unresolved V genes account for less than half of the shortfall, and the remainder is unexplained. V and J calls and clone size follow that table, whereas D and trimming were derived from the DNA. Recorded for this sample are 60,000 to 85,000 clones; approximately 94% of them occurred a single time. Over 1.5% of the sample rests with the top ten.

Interpreted using the paper, the time point label stands for: resected brain tissue, or blood drawn just prior to surgery. The surgery cases showing the highest brain T cell transcript signatures were chosen for TCR beta chain sequencing of brain tissue and, when available, of blood. Before surgery, the patients had been given at least one anti-epileptic drug. The TCR-sequenced patients were children whose drug-resistant epilepsy was caused by tuberous sclerosis complex, focal cortical dysplasia, Rasmussen encephalitis or hemimegalencephaly. The Monarch genomic DNA purification kit was used to extract bulk genomic DNA from unsorted brain tissue and whole blood. Broader findings and caveats from the paper: Viral specificity was inferred solely from CDR3 sequence similarity, and the HCMV serostatus of the patients was not known. Because pre- and post-surgery blood were sequenced to different depths, clones absent from the pre-surgery sample may reflect undersampling.

This sequence originates from a boy in the first two years of life with tuberous sclerosis and intractable seizures. Sequenced here: peripheral blood, sampled at surgery. The chain links TRBV3-1 (or the pseudogene TRBV3-2) with TRBJ1-2, with 7 bases aligning to TRBD1. The CDR3 loop reads CASSHSLGQNYGYTF. The nucleotides are TGTGCCAGCAGCCACAGCCTGGGACAGAACTATGGCTACACCTTC.